Presented here are 15 T cell receptor beta chains from one specimen sequenced in a study of read filtering for tumor transcriptome and immune sequencing. Molecular barcoded adaptors covering alpha/delta and beta/gamma chains were used on approximately 400 ng RNA. TCRdb reprocessed the reads via MiXCR and lists one record per CDR3 protein. The table shows about 86,000 distinct CDR3 sequences, with about 12% occurring only once. Sequenced input: a population of CD138-negative cells sorted from bone marrow. These receptor sequences come from a donor at least 40 years old with multiple myeloma.

Details on this clonotype: With a much larger clone just one base away, this may be a read error. The genes are TRBV28 and TRBJ2-5, with D perhaps matching TRBD1 or TRBD2 (5 bases each). The CDR3 length is 11 residues. The germline CDR1 and CDR2 sequences are MDHEN and SYDVKM. The CDR3 here is CASSFHGTRYF. The CDR3 DNA sequence: TGTGCCAGCAGCTTCCATGGGACCCGGTACTTC. Full variable domain (outside the CDR3, taken from reference TRBV28 and TRBJ2-5): DVKVTQSSRYLVKRTGEKVFLECVQDMDHENMFWYRQDPGLGLRLIYFSYDVKMKEKGDIPEGYSVSREKKERFSLILESASTNQTSMYLCASSFHGTRYFGPGTRLLVL.

This clonotype has ten or more counts. The rearrangement uses TRBV4-1 and TRBJ2-1; D may be TRBD1 or TRBD2 (6 bases each). The CDR3 consists of 15 residues. The germline V and J ends were trimmed by 0 bases and 5 bases, with 11 bases remaining between them. Germline assignment: CDR1 MGHRA and CDR2 YSYEKL. The CDR3: CASSQDYREDNEQFF. CDR3 nucleotides: TGCGCCAGCAGCCAAGATTACAGGGAGGACAATGAGCAGTTCTTC.

This clonotype was observed many times. The chain's CDR3 is CASSGGTSGRASYEQYF. In nucleotides, the CDR3 is TGTGCCAGCAGCGGGGGGACTAGCGGGAGGGCTTCCTACGAGCAGTACTTC. This chain joins TRBV9 and TRBJ2-7, with 16 bases fitting TRBD2. Germline values: CDR1 SGDLS, CDR2 YYNGEE. V lost 3 bases, J lost 1 base, and 4 bases stayed unmatched. The CDR3 consists of 17 residues. Filled out from reference TRBV9 and TRBJ2-7, the complete variable domain reads DSGVTQTPKHLITATGQRVTLRCSPRSGDLSVYWYQQSLDQGLQFLIQYYNGEERAKGNILERFSAQQFPDLHSELNLSSLELGDSALYFCASSGGTSGRASYEQYFGPGTRLTVT.

This clonotype occurred a few times. This may be a read error, as it is one base from a much larger clone. CDR3 protein: CASSFPGTQGEQCF. CDR3 sequence (DNA): TGTGCCAGCAGTTTCCCGGGCACCCAGGGCGAGCAGTGCTTC. The gene calls are TRBV12-3 or TRBV12-4 and TRBJ2-7, with D possibly being TRBD1 (5 bases). CDR3 length: 14 amino acids.

About this clonotype itself: This may be a read error: a much more frequent sequence differs by one nucleotide. No conserved phenylalanine or tryptophan ends this CDR3, so it is likely a read error. The CDR3 loop reads CAVRDWGGEQYL. Here the CDR3 DNA reads TGTGCCGTACGGGACTGGGGAGGCGAGCAGTACCTC. The J gene is TRBJ2-7, the V gene TRBV7-8, with a weak D call TRBD2 (6 bases). The CDR3 contains 12 residues. V lost 11 bases and J 6 bases, leaving 17 bases between the germline ends. From germline, CDR1 is SGHVS and CDR2 FQNEAQ.

At least ten counts were recorded for this clonotype. The chain recombines TRBV5-1 with TRBJ2-3, with 12 nucleotides matching TRBD2. This CDR3 is 19 amino acids long. Looked up from germline, CDR1 is SGHRS and CDR2 is YFSETQ. Losses at the gene ends were 5 bases for V and 4 bases for J; bases not matched to a gene: 17. The CDR3 spells CASSQTSGRSMVYSDTQYF. The CDR3, as DNA: TGCGCCAGCAGTCAAACTAGCGGGAGGAGTATGGTTTATTCAGATACGCAGTATTTT.

This clonotype has ten or more counts. The rearrangement joins TRBV18 to TRBJ2-6, with D hard to call. Trimming took 2 bases from V and 4 from J, leaving 9 bases between them. Germline V gives CDR1 KGHSH, CDR2 LQKENI. The length of the CDR3 is 15 residues. The CDR3 region is CASSPDAPGANVLTF. Written as DNA, the CDR3 is TGTGCCAGCTCACCAGACGCTCCCGGGGCCAACGTCCTGACTTTC.

The count of this clonotype is one. One junction end disagrees with the germline gene, perhaps due to a read error. The V and J genes are TRBV19 and TRBJ2-7; 10 positions match TRBD2. From germline, CDR1 is LNHDA and CDR2 SQIVND (reference sequence). This CDR3 has 19 residues. CDR3 coding DNA: TGTGCCAGTAGTGCCGGTTTCCTAGCGGGGGAAACTAGCCCCTACGAACAGTACTTC. It encodes CASSAGFLAGETSPYEQYF.

This clonotype was detected a few times. The gene calls are TRBV19 and TRBJ2-1, with 10 bases that match TRBD2. Looked up from germline, CDR1 is LNHDA and CDR2 is SQIVND (reference sequence). J was trimmed by 7 bases and V by 6 bases; bases with no gene match: 6. This CDR3 is built from 14 residues. The DNA of the CDR3 is TGTGCCAGTAGCACTACTAGCGGGATAAATGAGCAGTTCTTC. This gives the protein CASSTTSGINEQFF.

This clonotype was counted many times. The rearrangement uses TRBV18 and TRBJ2-1, with a tentative D call TRBD2 (5 bases). The V gene lost 2 bases and the J gene lost 7 bases, with 15 bases spanning the gap. The CDR3 sequence is 15 residues long. The germline V gene has CDR1 KGHSH and CDR2 LQKENI. DNA for the CDR3: TGTGCCAGCTCACCAGTACGGCCCCGCGGGAATGAGCAGTTCTTC. It translates to CASSPVRPRGNEQFF.

In its sample, this clonotype was seen many times. The chain has TRBV20-1 and TRBJ1-1; D unclear. The CDR3 has 14 amino acids. The V gene's germline CDR1 is DFQATT and CDR2 SNEGSKA (reference sequence). Trimming left V 0 bases short and J 2 bases short, with 10 bases between. The CDR3 DNA follows: TGCAGTGCTAGAGAGGACTCCACAAACACTGAAGCTTTCTTT. It specifies CSAREDSTNTEAFF.

The V and J genes are TRBV6-6 and TRBJ1-5; TRBD1 matches 9 bases. CDR3 size: 15 residues. Germline CDR1 and CDR2: MNHNY and SVGAGI (reference sequence). Losses at the gene ends were 6 bases for V and 4 bases for J; bases not matched to a gene: 7. CDR3 sequence reads: CASRITGGANQPQHF. CDR3 DNA: TGTGCCAGCAGGATAACAGGGGGCGCGAATCAGCCCCAGCATTTT.

This clonotype has at least ten counts. This chain uses TRBV11-1 with TRBJ2-1; D remains ambiguous. CDR1 is SGHAT and CDR2 is FQDESV in the germline V gene (reference sequence). Trimming removed 3 bases from V and 9 bases from J, with 12 bases in between. This CDR3 region has 13 residues. The CDR3 nucleotides are TGTGCCAGCAGCTTCGGCAGAGACGGTGAGCAGTTCTTC. As protein: CASSFGRDGEQFF.

The rearrangement joins TRBV11-1 to TRBJ2-1, with 9 bases identical to TRBD2. V lost 2 bases to trimming and J lost 9 bases; unmatched junction nucleotides: 8. The CDR3 consists of 15 residues. Germline CDR1 is SGHAT and CDR2 is FQDESV (reference sequence). For the CDR3, the DNA is TGTGCCAGCAGCTTATCCTTAGCGGGAGTGGGTGAGCAGTTCTTC. Amino acids: CASSLSLAGVGEQFF.

This clonotype was recorded many times. This chain connects TRBV7-9 to TRBJ2-3; TRBD2 might be the D (5 bases). V was clipped by 1 base and J by 2 bases, with 13 bases between them. This CDR3 comprises 16 residues. The germline V gene has CDR1 SEHNR and CDR2 FQNEAQ (reference sequence). The CDR3, as DNA: TGTGCCAGCAGCTTAGTTATTAGCGACTTCACAGATACGCAGTATTTT. This translates into CASSLVISDFTDTQYF.